The subject of this entry is one T cell receptor (beta chain). Its cognate antigen is unknown. The record originates from a study of cytomegalovirus exposure and HLA in healthy donors. Turning to the study itself: Earlier, approximately 190 million T cells were analyzed, and 117 million unique TCR beta sequences were found among them. General study points: Sequences of the TCR beta chain were said to predict the HLA-A and HLA-B alleles of most subjects accurately. Likely technical artifact: a cluster of highly shared sequence variants. A previous analysis found most TCR beta V segments productive roughly 87% or roughly 30% of the time.

13 Jbeta primers and 60 Vbeta primers were used for the PCR. TCRdb's copy holds only in-frame clones and misses some; the assay was immunoSEQ multiplex PCR. The sample consists of around 95,000 clones, approximately 80% of them appearing once. Germline lookup yields CDR1 MGHRA and CDR2 YSYEKL. V lost 2 bases and J lost 4; bases outside the gene matches: 3. The CDR3 spans 15 residues. The sequence derives from a woman aged 40 to 49 in good health and CMV-seropositive. The chain couples TRBV4-1 to TRBJ2-2; 8 bases are a match to TRBD2. Sequenced material: PBMCs. CDR3 nucleotide sequence: TGCGCCAGCAGCCAACCTACTAGCGGCACCGGGGAGCTGTTTTTT. Residues: CASSQPTSGTGELFF.